This entry describes one T cell receptor (beta chain). Its antigen remains unidentified. This sample was included in a study of response to subunit inactivated influenza vaccine. General study results and limits: Authors suggested each seasonal influenza vaccination recruits few new T cells.

TCRdb used MiXCR to reprocess the RT-PCR reads, holding one entry per CDR3 protein. The data contain approximately 500,000 distinct CDR3 sequences, 12% to 15% of them singletons. Here the sequenced sample was PBMCs from blood, taken 12 days after vaccination. The source of this sequence is a man aged 45 to 65 who received an inactivated influenza vaccine.

CDR3 region: CASQRGQLETQYF. CDR3 in DNA: TGTGCCAGCCAAAGGGGGCAACTAGAGACCCAGTACTTC. This rearrangement joins TRBV7-9 to TRBJ2-5; 7 nucleotides line up with TRBD1. The CDR3 consists of 13 residues. The germline gives CDR1 SEHNR, CDR2 FQNEAQ (reference sequence). The ends lost 8 bases at V and 4 bases at J; junction bases unmatched: 7.